The 2 T cell receptor beta chains reported below all come from one sample, sequenced in a study of cytomegalovirus exposure and HLA in healthy donors. Vbeta (60) and Jbeta (13) primers were used in the PCR. This table comes from immunoSEQ multiplex PCR, and its TCRdb copy is limited to in-frame clones, with some not included. There are about 180,000 clones in the sample; 80% occur only once, and about 2.1% lies in the top ten. The specimen sequenced was PBMCs. Receptor source: a woman in her twenties or thirties in good health and CMV-seronegative.

The chain carries TRBV7-8 and TRBJ2-3, with 9 bases lining up with TRBD2. V shed 3 bases and J 1 base; nucleotides not matched to a gene: 2. This CDR3 has 15 amino acids. Germline V lookup: CDR1 SGHVS, CDR2 FQNEAQ. Here the CDR3 DNA reads TGTGCCAGCAGCTTTCAGCGGGGGGGCACAGATACGCAGTATTTT. Residues: CASSFQRGGTDTQYF.

The rearrangement uses TRBV2 and TRBJ2-7; TRBD2 might be the D (5 bases). From germline, CDR1 is SNHLY and CDR2 FYNNEI. CDR3 size: 14 residues. Trimming took 8 bases from V and 3 from J, leaving 17 bases between them. The DNA of the CDR3 is TGTGCCAGCCTCAAGGACTTAGGTTACTACGAGCAGTACTTC. Its translation: CASLKDLGYYEQYF.